The 25 T cell receptor beta chains reported below all come from one sample, sequenced in a study of T cells expressing NK-cell markers. TCRdb reanalyzed the 5' RACE reads and collapses them to one entry per CDR3 protein, without DNA. The sample has some 450,000 distinct CDR3 sequences; the top ten hold under 7.5%. The sequenced sample consisted of blood T cells: a sorted CD56 or NKG2C T cell subset, CD4+ or CD8+ T cells, or bulk PBMC T cells (not recorded which). Receptors were obtained from a woman aged 18 to 75 in good health.

This sequence joins TRBV29-1 and TRBJ2-1. Germline-derived CDR1 and CDR2 are SQVTM and ANQGSEA. This CDR3 region has 12 residues. The CDR3 here is CSAGPAYNEQFF.

This chain connects TRBV12-3 or TRBV12-4 to TRBJ2-7; absent DNA, TCRdb's TRBD2 call cannot be checked. The CDR3 totals 15 residues. The chain's CDR3 is CASSPGTTYPWEQYF.

The CDR3 is CASSGRGRRTDTQYF. The chain recombines TRBV12-3 or TRBV12-4 with TRBJ2-3; absent DNA, TCRdb's TRBD1 call cannot be checked. The length of the CDR3 is 15 residues.

The V gene is TRBV30, the J gene TRBJ2-1; no DNA is available, so the TRBD1 call from TCRdb remains unchecked. Germline CDR1 reads GTSNPN; CDR2 reads SVGIG (reference sequence). The CDR3 extends over 16 amino acids. The CDR3 here is CAWSEGATPLWGEQFF.

V gene TRBV20-1 combines with J gene TRBJ1-5. Germline values: CDR1 DFQATT, CDR2 SNEGSKA (reference sequence). The CDR3 spans 13 residues. The CDR3 is CSARDRPNQPQHF.

The CDR3 here is CASSLAGISYEQYF. The chain links TRBV5-1 to TRBJ2-7. This CDR3 region has 14 residues. From germline, CDR1 is SGHRS and CDR2 YFSETQ.

The chain links TRBV29-1 to TRBJ2-7; the TCRdb D gene call, TRBD2, has no DNA to confirm it. Germline assignment: CDR1 SQVTM and CDR2 ANQGSEA. This CDR3 has 16 amino acids. The CDR3 reads CSAKGTSEKAYYEQYF.

The chain combines TRBV19 with TRBJ2-5; TCRdb proposes TRBD1, but this gene call is untestable without DNA. This CDR3 comprises 12 residues. Germline values: CDR1 LNHDA, CDR2 SQIVND (reference sequence). CDR3 residues: CASSMGAETQYF. Complete variable domain (other parts from reference TRBV19 and TRBJ2-5): DGGITQSPKYLFRKEGQNVTLSCEQNLNHDAMYWYRQDPGQGLRLIYYSQIVNDFQKGDIAEGYSVSREKKESFPLTVTSAQKNPTAFYLCASSMGAETQYFGPGTRLLVL.

The rearrangement links TRBV6-1 to TRBJ1-6; with no DNA, the TCRdb D assignment of TRBD1 cannot be verified. CDR1 is MNHNS and CDR2 is SASEGT in the germline V gene. This CDR3 comprises 13 residues. The CDR3 spells CASRGTGASPLHF.

V usage is TRBV10-3 and J usage is TRBJ2-3; TCRdb's assignment of TRBD1 cannot be checked, as there is no DNA. The germline V gene encodes CDR1 ENHRY and CDR2 SYGVKD. This CDR3 has 16 amino acids. The chain's CDR3 is CAISGGVGALTDTQYF.

V gene TRBV20-1 combines with J gene TRBJ2-3; with no DNA, the TCRdb D assignment of TRBD1 cannot be verified. The CDR3 length is 13 residues. Germline CDR1 DFQATT, CDR2 SNEGSKA (reference sequence). CDR3: CSAAGGIADTQYF.

This rearrangement joins TRBV7-9 to TRBJ2-1. Germline-derived CDR1 and CDR2 are SEHNR and FQNEAQ (reference sequence). The CDR3 runs 14 residues. CDR3: CASSLASRHNEQFF.

V usage is TRBV12-3 or TRBV12-4 and J usage is TRBJ1-5; TCRdb reports TRBD1, a call that lacks DNA to check it against. The CDR3 extends over 16 amino acids. CDR3 in amino acids: CASSLRDRRSNQPQHF.

The J gene is TRBJ2-3, the V gene TRBV28; TCRdb outputs TRBD2, but without DNA this stays unchecked. The V gene's germline CDR1 is MDHEN and CDR2 SYDVKM. There are 15 residues in the CDR3. This chain's CDR3 is CASSLGGHSTDTQYF.

This chain links TRBV7-2 with TRBJ2-1. The CDR3 is 14 residues long. In germline, CDR1 is SGHTA, CDR2 FQGNSA. CDR3 amino acids: CASSLGDGVDEQFF.

The chain is built from TRBV5-1 and TRBJ1-2. The CDR3 totals 13 residues. Germline V gives CDR1 SGHRS, CDR2 YFSETQ. The CDR3 here is CASSPDQGYGYTF.

The CDR3 here is CSGGGLAGVRSYNEQFF. The chain has TRBV29-1 and TRBJ2-1; TCRdb names TRBD2, which stays unverified in the absence of DNA. This CDR3 has 17 amino acids. The germline V gene has CDR1 SQVTM and CDR2 ANQGSEA.

This chain links TRBV7-8 with TRBJ1-1; TCRdb gives TRBD1 as the D gene, but with no DNA this cannot be confirmed. Germline lookup yields CDR1 SGHVS and CDR2 FQNEAQ. The length of the CDR3 is 12 residues. The CDR3 reads CASSVTQGAAFF. The whole variable domain, remainder taken from reference TRBV7-8 and TRBJ1-1, is GAGVSQSPRYKVAKRGQDVALRCDPISGHVSLFWYQQALGQGPEFLTYFQNEAQLDKSGLPSDRFFAERPEGSVSTLKIQRTQQEDSAVYLCASSVTQGAAFFGQGTRLTVV.

The chain employs TRBV6-2 or TRBV6-3 and TRBJ2-1; checking the TCRdb D call of TRBD1 is not possible without DNA. Per germline, CDR1 MNHEY and CDR2 SVGEGT. The CDR3 is made up of 14 amino acids. This CDR3 reads CASSYTGVVNEQFF.

The CDR3 sequence is CASSPLGLRGSNSPLHF. This chain links TRBV4-2 with TRBJ1-6. Per germline, CDR1 LGHNA and CDR2 YNFKEQ. The CDR3 covers 17 residues.

The J gene is TRBJ2-5, the V gene TRBV5-4. This CDR3 comprises 16 residues. CDR1 and CDR2 (germline): SGHNT, YYREEE (reference sequence). The CDR3 loop reads CASSPNVGRDQETQYF.

The genes are TRBV20-1 and TRBJ2-3; TCRdb indicates TRBD2, and absent DNA this call remains unverified. The CDR3 is 14 amino acids. Germline CDR1 is DFQATT and CDR2 is SNEGSKA (reference sequence). CDR3 region: CSASSGTFTDTQYF.

This sequence joins TRBV7-6 and TRBJ1-5; no DNA is available, so the TRBD1 call from TCRdb remains unchecked. The CDR3 has 16 residues. Germline V CDR1 and CDR2: SGHVS, FNYEAQ. CDR3: CASSLETGDVGQPQHF.

V usage is TRBV7-9 and J usage is TRBJ1-1; TCRdb's D call, TRBD1, is unchecked because there is no DNA. This CDR3 contains 12 residues. The germline CDR1 and CDR2 sequences are SEHNR and FQNEAQ (reference sequence). CDR3 in amino acids: CASSLVPGATFF.

The V gene is TRBV7-3, the J gene TRBJ1-1; the D call of TRBD1 rests on TCRdb alone, since no DNA is present to check it. This CDR3 is built from 14 residues. The V gene's germline CDR1 is SGHTA and CDR2 FQGTGA. The CDR3 here is CASSWDRGSTEAFF.